The 9 T cell receptor beta chains in this list originate from one sample, sequenced in a study of blood T cell repertoires in COVID-19 (dated by TCRdb to between 2020 and 2021). Library method: the immunoSEQ multiplex PCR assay. Not all clones reach the TCRdb copy of this immuneACCESS table, which keeps in-frame sequences only. Checked studies attribute under half of the gap to unresolved V genes and leave the rest unexplained. The sample table holds about 410,000 clones, of which roughly 87% were seen once. 0.55% to 0.75% of the sample comes from the top ten. Sample: PBMCs or T cells enriched from blood (not recorded which). The receptor set was obtained from a man between 18 and 35 years old who had recovered from COVID-19.

The sample holds one count of this clone. This chain uses TRBV3-1 (or the pseudogene TRBV3-2) with TRBJ1-5; possibly TRBD1 for D (5 bases). The V gene lost 1 base and the J gene lost 15 bases, with 16 bases spanning the gap. Germline V gene lookup returns CDR1 LGHDT and CDR2 YNNKEL (reference sequence). The CDR3 contains 13 residues. The CDR3 DNA is TGTGCCAGCAGCCAAGGCGGGGACCCGGGTCGGCATTTT. This sequence encodes CASSQGGDPGRHF.

This clone occurred a few times. CDR3 bases: TGTGCCAGTAGAGGGTTTGCGGGCAATGAGCAGTTCTTC. The encoded protein is CASRGFAGNEQFF. The chain joins TRBV19 to TRBJ2-1; D perhaps matches TRBD2 (5 bases). This CDR3 has 13 residues. CDR1 is LNHDA and CDR2 is SQIVND in the germline V gene (reference sequence). Trimming removed 6 bases at V and 6 bases at J, with 12 bases between.

The chain employs TRBV18 and TRBJ1-2; possible D gene TRBD1, 6 bases. This CDR3 comprises 16 residues. In germline, CDR1 is KGHSH, CDR2 LQKENI. V shed 4 bases and J shed 7 bases, with 22 bases lying between them. The CDR3 DNA sequence: TGTGCCAGCTCACTTTCGGACAGTCTACCACCCCCTGGCTACACCTTC. This sequence encodes CASSLSDSLPPPGYTF.

The V gene is TRBV27, the J gene TRBJ2-3; D remains unclear. CDR1 is MNHEY, CDR2 SMNVEV, per germline (reference sequence). The V and J ends lost 5 bases and 6 bases respectively, with 12 bases between them. The CDR3 is made up of 13 amino acids. The CDR3 DNA reads TGTGCCAGCAGTCCGCCGGGTGCGGATACGCAGTATTTT. It is translated as CASSPPGADTQYF.

This chain uses TRBV3-1 (or the pseudogene TRBV3-2) with TRBJ1-4; perhaps TRBD1 as D (6 bases). Per germline, CDR1 LGHDT and CDR2 YNNKEL (reference sequence). The CDR3 is made up of 15 amino acids. Trimming pared 3 bases from V and 3 bases from J, leaving 11 bases between. CDR3 in DNA: TGTGCCAGCAGCCACTTTACAGGGCCTAATGAAAAACTGTTTTTT. The encoded protein is CASSHFTGPNEKLFF.

The chain employs TRBV12-3 or TRBV12-4 and TRBJ1-3; D gene uncertain. The CDR3 runs 13 residues. V lost 6 bases and J 1 base, leaving 7 bases between the germline ends. CDR3 coding DNA: TGTGCCAGCAGCGGGTCATCTGGAAACACCATATATTTT. This sequence encodes CASSGSSGNTIYF.

Note on this clone: At the DNA level, this CDR3 is encoded by other sequences in the same sample as well. This chain links TRBV12-3 or TRBV12-4 with TRBJ2-2; no definite D call. V was trimmed by 2 bases and J by 6 bases, leaving 4 bases between them. This CDR3 contains 12 residues. CDR3 protein: CASSLSSGELFF. The CDR3 DNA reads as TGTGCCAGCAGTTTATCTTCCGGGGAGCTGTTTTTT.

V usage is TRBV7-9 and J usage is TRBJ1-1; 7 nucleotides match TRBD1. This CDR3 comprises 17 residues. Germline CDR1 is SEHNR and CDR2 is FQNEAQ (reference sequence). Losses at the gene ends were 2 bases for V and 1 base for J; bases not matched to a gene: 10. This CDR3 reads CASSLFGRQGGNTEAFF. CDR3 in DNA: TGTGCCAGCAGCTTATTCGGAAGACAGGGAGGGAACACTGAAGCTTTCTTT.

CDR3 sequence (DNA): TGTGCCAGCAGCCCCGGGGCAGGGGGCAACTATGGCTACACCTTC. Translation: CASSPGAGGNYGYTF. The V call is TRBV7-2, the J call TRBJ1-2; 8 bases fit TRBD1. J was trimmed by 2 bases and V by 5 bases; bases with no gene match: 7. The CDR3 covers 15 residues. CDR1 and CDR2 (germline): SGHTA, FQGNSA.